This T cell receptor beta chain stems from a study of T-cell memory formation after mild COVID-19. Whole-study context: TCR clusters largely stayed donor specific.

Notes on the study in general: The main location of contracting CD4+ clones was CM and EM, and that of contracting CD8+ clones was EMRA. Later expanders leaned CD4+, whereas clones that contracted between day 15 and 85 were balanced CD4/CD8.

One entry per CDR3 protein results from TCRdb running MiXCR on the 5' RACE reads. The sample includes approximately 260,000 distinct CDR3 sequences, approximately 18% of them seen just once. This clonotype was counted a few times. Its antigen remains unidentified. This receptor was taken from a man younger than 30 who had mild COVID-19 (a few samples of this study predate the infection). Cell type and time point are not known. The source material was PBMCs or a T cell subset sorted from them (not recorded which).

For the CDR3, the DNA is TGTGCCATCGGGGGTAATACTACAGGGGGCCAGCCCCAGCATTTT. As protein: CAIGGNTTGGQPQHF. This chain joins TRBV10-3 and TRBJ1-5; 9 bases line up with TRBD1. The germline CDR1 and CDR2 sequences are ENHRY and SYGVKD. The CDR3 sequence is 15 residues long. Germline trimming cut 8 bases from V and 7 bases from J; bases unmatched to any gene: 12.